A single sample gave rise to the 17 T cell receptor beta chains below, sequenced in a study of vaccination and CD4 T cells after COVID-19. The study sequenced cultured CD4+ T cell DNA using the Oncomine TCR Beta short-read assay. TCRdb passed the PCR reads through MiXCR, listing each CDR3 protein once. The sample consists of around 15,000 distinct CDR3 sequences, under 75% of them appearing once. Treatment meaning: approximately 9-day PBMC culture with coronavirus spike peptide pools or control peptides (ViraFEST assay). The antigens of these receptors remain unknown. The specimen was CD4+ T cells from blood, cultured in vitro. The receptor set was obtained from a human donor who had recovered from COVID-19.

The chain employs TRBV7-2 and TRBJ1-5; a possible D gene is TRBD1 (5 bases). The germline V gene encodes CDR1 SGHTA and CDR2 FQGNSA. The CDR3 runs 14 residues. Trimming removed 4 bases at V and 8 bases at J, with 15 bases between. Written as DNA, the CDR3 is TGTGCCAGCAGCTCTCAGGGAGGTTTGGAGCCCCAGCATTTT. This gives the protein CASSSQGGLEPQHF.

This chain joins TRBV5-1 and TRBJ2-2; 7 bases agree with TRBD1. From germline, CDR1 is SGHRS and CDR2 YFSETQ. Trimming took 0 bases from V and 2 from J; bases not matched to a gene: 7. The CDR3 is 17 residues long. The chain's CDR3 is CASSLVRQGRNTGELFF. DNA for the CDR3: TGCGCCAGCAGCTTGGTTAGACAGGGTAGAAACACCGGGGAGCTGTTTTTT.

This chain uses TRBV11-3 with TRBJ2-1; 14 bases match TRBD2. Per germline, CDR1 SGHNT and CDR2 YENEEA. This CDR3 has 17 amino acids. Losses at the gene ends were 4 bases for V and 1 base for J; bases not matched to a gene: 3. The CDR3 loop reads CASSSGTSGSSYNEQFF. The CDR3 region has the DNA TGTGCCAGCAGCTCCGGGACTAGCGGGAGTTCCTACAATGAGCAGTTCTTC.

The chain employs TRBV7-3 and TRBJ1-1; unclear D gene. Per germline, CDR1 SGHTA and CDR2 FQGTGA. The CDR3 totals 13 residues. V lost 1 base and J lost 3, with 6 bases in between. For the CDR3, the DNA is TGTGCCAGCAGCTTAAAGGTGGACACTGAAGCTTTCTTT. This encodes CASSLKVDTEAFF. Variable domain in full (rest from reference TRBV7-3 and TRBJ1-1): GAGVSQTPSNKVTEKGKYVELRCDPISGHTALYWYRQSLGQGPEFLIYFQGTGAADDSGLPNDRFFAVRPEGSVSTLKIQRTERGDSAVYLCASSLKVDTEAFFGQGTRLTVV.

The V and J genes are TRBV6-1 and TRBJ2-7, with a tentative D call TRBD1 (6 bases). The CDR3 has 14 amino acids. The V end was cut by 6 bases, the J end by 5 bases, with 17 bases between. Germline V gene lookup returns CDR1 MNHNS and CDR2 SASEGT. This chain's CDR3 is CASRRTASSHEQYF. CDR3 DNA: TGTGCCAGCAGGAGGACAGCATCAAGCCACGAGCAGTACTTC.

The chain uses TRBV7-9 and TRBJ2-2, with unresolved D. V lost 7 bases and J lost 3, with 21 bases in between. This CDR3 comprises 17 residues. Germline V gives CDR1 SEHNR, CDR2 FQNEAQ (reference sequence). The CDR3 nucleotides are TGTGCCAGCACTCCTGGGGTAAGGGCGGCCGACACCGGGGAGCTGTTTTTT. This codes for CASTPGVRAADTGELFF.

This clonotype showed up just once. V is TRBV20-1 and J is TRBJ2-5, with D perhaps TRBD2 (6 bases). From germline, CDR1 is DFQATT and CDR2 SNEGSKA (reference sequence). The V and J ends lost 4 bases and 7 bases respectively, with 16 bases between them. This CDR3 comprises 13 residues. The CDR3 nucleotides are TGCAGTGCTATACCGGGGGTCCCGGGGACCCAGTACTTC. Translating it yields CSAIPGVPGTQYF.

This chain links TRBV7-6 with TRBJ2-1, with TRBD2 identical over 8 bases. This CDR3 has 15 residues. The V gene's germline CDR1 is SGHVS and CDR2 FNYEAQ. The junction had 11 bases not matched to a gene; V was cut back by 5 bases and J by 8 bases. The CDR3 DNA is TGTGCCAGCAGCCCGCCGGGACTAGATTTGGATGAGCAGTTCTTC. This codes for CASSPPGLDLDEQFF.

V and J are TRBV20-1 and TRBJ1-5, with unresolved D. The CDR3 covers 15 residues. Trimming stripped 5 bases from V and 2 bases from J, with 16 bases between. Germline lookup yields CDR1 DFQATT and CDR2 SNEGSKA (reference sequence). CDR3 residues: CSASVPSRGNQPQHF. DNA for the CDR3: TGCAGTGCTTCTGTCCCATCGAGAGGCAATCAGCCCCAGCATTTT.

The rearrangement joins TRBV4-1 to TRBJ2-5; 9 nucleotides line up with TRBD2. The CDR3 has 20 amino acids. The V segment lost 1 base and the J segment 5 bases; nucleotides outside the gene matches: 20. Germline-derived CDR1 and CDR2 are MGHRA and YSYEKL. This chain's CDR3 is CASSQVGLAGNLPLWETQYF. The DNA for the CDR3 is TGCGCCAGCAGCCAAGTGGGGCTAGCGGGGAACCTGCCCCTATGGGAGACCCAGTACTTC.

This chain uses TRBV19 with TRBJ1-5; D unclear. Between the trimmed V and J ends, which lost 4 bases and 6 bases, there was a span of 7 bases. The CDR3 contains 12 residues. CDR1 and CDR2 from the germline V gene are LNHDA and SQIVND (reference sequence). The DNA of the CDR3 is TGTGCCAGTAGTAGGGAGGGTCAGCCCCAGCATTTT. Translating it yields CASSREGQPQHF.

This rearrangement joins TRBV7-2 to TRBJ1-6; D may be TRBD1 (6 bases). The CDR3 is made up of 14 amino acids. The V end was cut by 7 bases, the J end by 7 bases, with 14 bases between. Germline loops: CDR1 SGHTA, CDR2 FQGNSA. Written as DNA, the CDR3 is TGTGCCAGCACCAGACAGGCTATCAATTCACCCCTCCACTTT. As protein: CASTRQAINSPLHF.

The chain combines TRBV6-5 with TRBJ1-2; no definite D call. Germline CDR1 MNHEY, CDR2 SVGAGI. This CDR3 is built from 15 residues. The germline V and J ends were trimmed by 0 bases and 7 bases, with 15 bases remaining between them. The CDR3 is CASSYSSISVGGYTF. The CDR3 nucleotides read TGTGCCAGCAGTTACTCGAGTATCTCGGTGGGTGGCTACACCTTC.

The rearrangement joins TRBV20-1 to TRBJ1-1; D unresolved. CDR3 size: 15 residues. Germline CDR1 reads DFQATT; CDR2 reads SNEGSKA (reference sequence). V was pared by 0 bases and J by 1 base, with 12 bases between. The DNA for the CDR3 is TGCAGTGCTAGAGATGCCTCTGGGGAGAACACTGAAGCTTTCTTT. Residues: CSARDASGENTEAFF.

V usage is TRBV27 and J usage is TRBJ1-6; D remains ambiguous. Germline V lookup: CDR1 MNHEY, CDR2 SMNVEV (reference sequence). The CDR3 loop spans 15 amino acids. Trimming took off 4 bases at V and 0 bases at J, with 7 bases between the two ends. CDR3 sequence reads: CASSYWGSYNSPLHF. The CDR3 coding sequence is TGTGCCAGCAGTTACTGGGGCTCCTATAATTCACCCCTCCACTTT.

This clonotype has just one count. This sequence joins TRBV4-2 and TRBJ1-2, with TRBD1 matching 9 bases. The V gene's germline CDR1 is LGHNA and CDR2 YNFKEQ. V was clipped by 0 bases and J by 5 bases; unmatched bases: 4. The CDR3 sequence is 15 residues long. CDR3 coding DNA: TGTGCCAGCAGCCAAGAACGACAGGGGGGATATGGCTACACCTTC. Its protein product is CASSQERQGGYGYTF.

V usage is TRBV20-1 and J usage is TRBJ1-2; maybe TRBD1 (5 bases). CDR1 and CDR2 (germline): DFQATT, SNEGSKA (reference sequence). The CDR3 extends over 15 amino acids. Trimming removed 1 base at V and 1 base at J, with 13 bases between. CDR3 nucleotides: TGCAGTGCTAGAGGGGACGGCAAAAATAACTATGGCTACACCTTC. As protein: CSARGDGKNNYGYTF.